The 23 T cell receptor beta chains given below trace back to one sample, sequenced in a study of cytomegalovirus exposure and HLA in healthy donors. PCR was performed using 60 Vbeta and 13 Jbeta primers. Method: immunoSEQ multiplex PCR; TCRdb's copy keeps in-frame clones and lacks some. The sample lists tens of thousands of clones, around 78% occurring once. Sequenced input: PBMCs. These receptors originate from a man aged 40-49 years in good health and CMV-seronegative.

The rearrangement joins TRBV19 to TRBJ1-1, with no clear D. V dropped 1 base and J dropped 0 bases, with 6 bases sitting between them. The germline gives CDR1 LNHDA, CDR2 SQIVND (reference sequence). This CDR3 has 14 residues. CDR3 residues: CASSIVGMNTEAFF. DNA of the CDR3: TGTGCCAGTAGTATAGTTGGCATGAACACTGAAGCTTTCTTT.

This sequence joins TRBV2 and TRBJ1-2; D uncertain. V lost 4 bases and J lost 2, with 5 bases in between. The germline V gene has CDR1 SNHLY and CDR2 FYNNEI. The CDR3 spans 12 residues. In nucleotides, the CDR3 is TGTGCCAGCAGTGCGGGAAACTATGGCTACACCTTC. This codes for CASSAGNYGYTF.

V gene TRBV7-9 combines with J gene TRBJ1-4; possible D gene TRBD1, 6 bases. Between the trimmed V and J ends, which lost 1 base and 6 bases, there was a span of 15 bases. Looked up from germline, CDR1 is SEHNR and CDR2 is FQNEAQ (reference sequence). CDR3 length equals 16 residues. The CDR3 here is CASSLGVDSLYEKLFF. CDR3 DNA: TGTGCCAGCAGCTTAGGCGTGGACAGCTTATATGAAAAACTGTTTTTT.

As DNA, the CDR3 is TGTGCCAGCTCACCACCGGGACAGAGCATTGGAATGAACACTGAAGCTTTCTTT. Translation: CASSPPGQSIGMNTEAFF. The chain carries TRBV18 and TRBJ1-1; 7 positions match TRBD1. Germline assignment: CDR1 KGHSH and CDR2 LQKENI. The V gene end was trimmed by 0 bases and the J gene end by 0 bases; junction bases not matched to a gene: 10. This CDR3 contains 18 residues. Combining the CDR3 with reference TRBV18 and TRBJ1-1 gives the whole variable domain NAGVMQNPRHLVRRRGQEARLRCSPMKGHSHVYWYRQLPEEGLKFMVYLQKENIIDESGMPKERFSAEFPKEGPSILRIQQVVRGDSAAYFCASSPPGQSIGMNTEAFFGQGTRLTVV.

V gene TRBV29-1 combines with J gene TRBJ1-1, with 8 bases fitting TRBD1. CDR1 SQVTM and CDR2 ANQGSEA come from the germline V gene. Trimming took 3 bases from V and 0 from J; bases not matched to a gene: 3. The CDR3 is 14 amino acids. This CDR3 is CSVDDRGMNTEAFF. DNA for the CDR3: TGCAGCGTTGATGACAGGGGAATGAACACTGAAGCTTTCTTT.

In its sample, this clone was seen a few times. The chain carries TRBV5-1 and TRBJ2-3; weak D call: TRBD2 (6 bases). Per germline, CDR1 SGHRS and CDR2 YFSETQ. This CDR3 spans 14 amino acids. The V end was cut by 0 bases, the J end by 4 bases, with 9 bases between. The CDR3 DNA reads TGCGCCAGCAGCTTGGGACTAGAAGCAGATACGCAGTATTTT. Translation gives CASSLGLEADTQYF. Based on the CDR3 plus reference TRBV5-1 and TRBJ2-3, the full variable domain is KAGVTQTPRYLIKTRGQQVTLSCSPISGHRSVSWYQQTPGQGLQFLFEYFSETQRNKGNFPGRFSGRQFSNSRSEMNVSTLELGDSALYLCASSLGLEADTQYFGPGTRLTVL.

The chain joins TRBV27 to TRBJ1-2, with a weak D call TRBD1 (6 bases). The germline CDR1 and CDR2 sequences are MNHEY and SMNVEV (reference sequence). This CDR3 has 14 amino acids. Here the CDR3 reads CVIEGGSRHYGYTF. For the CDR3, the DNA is TGTGTAATAGAGGGGGGGTCTCGTCACTATGGCTACACCTTC.

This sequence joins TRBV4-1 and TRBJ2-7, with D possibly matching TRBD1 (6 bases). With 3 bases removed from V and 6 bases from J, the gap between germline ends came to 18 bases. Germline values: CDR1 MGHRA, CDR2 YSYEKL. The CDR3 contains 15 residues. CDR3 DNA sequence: TGCGCCAGCAGCCAGGCACAGGGTCTTTCGAGCGAGCAGTACTTC. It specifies CASSQAQGLSSEQYF.

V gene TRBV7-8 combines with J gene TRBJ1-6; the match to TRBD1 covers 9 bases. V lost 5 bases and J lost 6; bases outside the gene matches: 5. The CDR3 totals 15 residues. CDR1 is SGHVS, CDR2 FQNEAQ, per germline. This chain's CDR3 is CASSGVDRGNSPLHF. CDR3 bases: TGTGCCAGCAGCGGGGTGGACAGGGGTAATTCACCCCTCCACTTT. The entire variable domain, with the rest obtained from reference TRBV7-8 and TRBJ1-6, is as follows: GAGVSQSPRYKVAKRGQDVALRCDPISGHVSLFWYQQALGQGPEFLTYFQNEAQLDKSGLPSDRFFAERPEGSVSTLKIQRTQQEDSAVYLCASSGVDRGNSPLHFGNGTRLTVT.

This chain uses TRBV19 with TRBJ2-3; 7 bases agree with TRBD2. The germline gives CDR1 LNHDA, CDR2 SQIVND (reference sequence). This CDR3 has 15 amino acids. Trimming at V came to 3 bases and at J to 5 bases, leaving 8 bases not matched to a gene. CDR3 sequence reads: CASSIREGGIDTQYF. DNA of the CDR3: TGTGCCAGTAGTATCAGGGAGGGAGGGATAGATACGCAGTATTTT. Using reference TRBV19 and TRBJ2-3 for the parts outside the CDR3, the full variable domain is DGGITQSPKYLFRKEGQNVTLSCEQNLNHDAMYWYRQDPGQGLRLIYYSQIVNDFQKGDIAEGYSVSREKKESFPLTVTSAQKNPTAFYLCASSIREGGIDTQYFGPGTRLTVL.

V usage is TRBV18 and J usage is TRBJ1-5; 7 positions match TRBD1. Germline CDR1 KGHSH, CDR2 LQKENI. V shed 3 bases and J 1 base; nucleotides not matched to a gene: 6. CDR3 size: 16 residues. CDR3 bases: TGTGCCAGCTCACCCTCGACAGGGACCAGCAATCAGCCCCAGCATTTT. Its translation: CASSPSTGTSNQPQHF. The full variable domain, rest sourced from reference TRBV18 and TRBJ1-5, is NAGVMQNPRHLVRRRGQEARLRCSPMKGHSHVYWYRQLPEEGLKFMVYLQKENIIDESGMPKERFSAEFPKEGPSILRIQQVVRGDSAAYFCASSPSTGTSNQPQHFGDGTRLSIL.

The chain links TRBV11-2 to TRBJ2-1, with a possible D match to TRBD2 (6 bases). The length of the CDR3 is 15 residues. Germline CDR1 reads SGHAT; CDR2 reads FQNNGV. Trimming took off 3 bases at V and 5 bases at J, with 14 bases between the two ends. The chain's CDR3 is CASSFLGGGDNEQFF. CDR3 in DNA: TGTGCCAGCAGCTTCCTTGGAGGAGGGGACAATGAGCAGTTCTTC.

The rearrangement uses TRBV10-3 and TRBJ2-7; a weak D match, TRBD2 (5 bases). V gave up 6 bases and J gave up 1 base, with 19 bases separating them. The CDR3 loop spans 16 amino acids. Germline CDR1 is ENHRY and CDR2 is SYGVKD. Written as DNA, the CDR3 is TGTGCCATCAGCGGGAAAGCGGAGCTCCCTTCCTACGAGCAGTACTTC. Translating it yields CAISGKAELPSYEQYF.

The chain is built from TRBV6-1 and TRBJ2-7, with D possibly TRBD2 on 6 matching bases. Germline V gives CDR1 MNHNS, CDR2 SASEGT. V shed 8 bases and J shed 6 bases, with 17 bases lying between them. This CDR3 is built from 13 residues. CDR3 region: CASQPWEAREQYF. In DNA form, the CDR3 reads TGTGCCAGCCAACCCTGGGAGGCACGCGAGCAGTACTTC.

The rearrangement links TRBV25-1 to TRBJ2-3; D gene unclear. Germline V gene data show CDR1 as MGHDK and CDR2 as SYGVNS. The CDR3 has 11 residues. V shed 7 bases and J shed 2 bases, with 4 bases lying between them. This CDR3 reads CASKATDTQYF. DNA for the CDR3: TGTGCCAGCAAAGCCACAGATACGCAGTATTTT.

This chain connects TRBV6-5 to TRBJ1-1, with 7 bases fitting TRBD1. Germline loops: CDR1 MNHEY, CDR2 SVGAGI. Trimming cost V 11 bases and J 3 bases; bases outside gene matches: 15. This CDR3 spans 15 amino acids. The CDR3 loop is CAATTGATGHTEAFF. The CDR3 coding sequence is TGTGCCGCTACCACAGGGGCGACAGGGCACACTGAAGCTTTCTTT.

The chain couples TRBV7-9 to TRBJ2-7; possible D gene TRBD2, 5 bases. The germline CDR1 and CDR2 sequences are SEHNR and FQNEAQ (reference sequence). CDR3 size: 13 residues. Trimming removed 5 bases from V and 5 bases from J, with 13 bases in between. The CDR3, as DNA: TGTGCCAGCAGCCTCTCCGGGATGCACGAGCAGTACTTC. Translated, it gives CASSLSGMHEQYF.

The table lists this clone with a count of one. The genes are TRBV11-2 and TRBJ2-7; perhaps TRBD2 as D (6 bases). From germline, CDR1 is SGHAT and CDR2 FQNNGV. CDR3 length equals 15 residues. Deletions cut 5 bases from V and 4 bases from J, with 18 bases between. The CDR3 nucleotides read TGTGCCAGCAGCCAGGGACTCGGGAGAGTGTACGAGCAGTACTTC. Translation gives CASSQGLGRVYEQYF. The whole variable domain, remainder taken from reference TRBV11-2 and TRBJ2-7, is EAGVAQSPRYKIIEKRQSVAFWCNPISGHATLYWYQQILGQGPKLLIQFQNNGVVDDSQLPKDRFSAERLKGVDSTLKIQPAKLEDSAVYLCASSQGLGRVYEQYFGPGTRLTVT.

The CDR3 sequence: CASSLPFLGANVLTF. The CDR3 nucleotides are TGCGCCAGCAGCTTGCCTTTTCTTGGGGCCAACGTCCTGACTTTC. The rearrangement joins TRBV5-1 to TRBJ2-6, with unresolved D. V was cut by 1 base and J by 3 bases, with 8 bases left in between. The CDR3 is 15 residues long. The germline V gene encodes CDR1 SGHRS and CDR2 YFSETQ. Drawing the rest from reference TRBV5-1 and TRBJ2-6, the complete variable domain is KAGVTQTPRYLIKTRGQQVTLSCSPISGHRSVSWYQQTPGQGLQFLFEYFSETQRNKGNFPGRFSGRQFSNSRSEMNVSTLELGDSALYLCASSLPFLGANVLTFGAGSRLTVL.

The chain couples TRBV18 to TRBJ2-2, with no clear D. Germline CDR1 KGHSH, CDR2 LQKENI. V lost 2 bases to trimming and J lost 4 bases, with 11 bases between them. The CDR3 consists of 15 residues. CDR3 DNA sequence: TGTGCCAGCTCACCAGCAGCCCCGGGCACCGGGGAGCTGTTTTTT. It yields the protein CASSPAAPGTGELFF.

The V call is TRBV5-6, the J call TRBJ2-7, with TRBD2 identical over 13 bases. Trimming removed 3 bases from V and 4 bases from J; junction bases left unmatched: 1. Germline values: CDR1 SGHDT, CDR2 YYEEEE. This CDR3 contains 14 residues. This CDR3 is CASSWGLAGYEQYF. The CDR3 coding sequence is TGTGCCAGCAGCTGGGGACTAGCGGGGTACGAGCAGTACTTC.

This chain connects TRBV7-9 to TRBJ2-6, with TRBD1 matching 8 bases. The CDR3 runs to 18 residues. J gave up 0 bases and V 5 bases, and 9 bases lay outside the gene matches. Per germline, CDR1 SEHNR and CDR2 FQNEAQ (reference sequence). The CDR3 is CASSDRTGQRSGANVLTF. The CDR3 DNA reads TGTGCCAGCAGCGACAGGACAGGGCAACGCTCTGGGGCCAACGTCCTGACTTTC.

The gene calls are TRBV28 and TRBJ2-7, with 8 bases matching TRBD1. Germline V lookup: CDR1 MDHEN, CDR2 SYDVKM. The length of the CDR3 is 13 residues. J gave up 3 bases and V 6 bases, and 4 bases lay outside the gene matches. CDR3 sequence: CASRVGTGYEQYF. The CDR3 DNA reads TGTGCCAGCAGAGTTGGGACAGGCTACGAGCAGTACTTC.